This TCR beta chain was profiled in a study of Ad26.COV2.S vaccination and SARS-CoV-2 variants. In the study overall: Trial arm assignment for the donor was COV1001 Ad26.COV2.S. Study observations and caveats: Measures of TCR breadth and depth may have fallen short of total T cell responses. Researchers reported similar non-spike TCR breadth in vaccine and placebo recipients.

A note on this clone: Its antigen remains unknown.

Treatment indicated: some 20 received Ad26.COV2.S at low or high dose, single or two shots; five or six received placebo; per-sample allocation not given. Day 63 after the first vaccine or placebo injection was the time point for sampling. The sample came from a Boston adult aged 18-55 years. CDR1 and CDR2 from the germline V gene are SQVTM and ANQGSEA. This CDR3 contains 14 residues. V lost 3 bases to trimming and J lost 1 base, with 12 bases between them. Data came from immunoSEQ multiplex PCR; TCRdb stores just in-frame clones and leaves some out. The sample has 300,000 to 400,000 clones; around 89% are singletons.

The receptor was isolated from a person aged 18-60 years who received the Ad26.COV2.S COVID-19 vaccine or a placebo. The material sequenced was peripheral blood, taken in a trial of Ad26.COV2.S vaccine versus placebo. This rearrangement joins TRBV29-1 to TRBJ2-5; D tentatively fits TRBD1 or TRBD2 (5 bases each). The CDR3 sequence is CSVERGDGQETQYF. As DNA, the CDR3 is TGCAGCGTTGAGCGAGGGGACGGCCAAGAGACCCAGTACTTC. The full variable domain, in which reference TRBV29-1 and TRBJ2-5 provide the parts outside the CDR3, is SAVISQKPSRDICQRGTSLTIQCQVDSQVTMMFWYRQQPGQSLTLIATANQGSEATYESGFVIDKFPISRPNLTFSTLTVSNMSPEDSSIYLCSVERGDGQETQYFGPGTRLLVL.